The 9 T cell receptor beta chains below all came from one sample that was sequenced in a study of Graves' ophthalmopathy and Graves' hyperthyroidism. CDR3 regions of TCR beta were amplified from RNA transcripts. Second-round multiplex PCR came after a first-round RT-PCR that employed HTBI primers. TCRdb used MiXCR to reprocess the multiplex PCR reads, holding one entry per CDR3 protein. The profile shows hundreds of thousands of distinct CDR3 sequences, roughly 21% of them singletons. The sample consisted of peripheral blood. Every receptor here comes from a woman under 30 with stable Graves' hyperthyroidism.

In this sample, this clonotype turned up many times. V and J are TRBV28 and TRBJ1-5; possibly TRBD1 for D (6 bases). V lost 5 bases to trimming and J lost 2 bases, with 16 bases between them. The length of the CDR3 is 16 residues. Looked up from germline, CDR1 is MDHEN and CDR2 is SYDVKM. DNA of the CDR3: TGTGCCAGCAGTCCTTCCCAGACAGGCCGCAATCAGCCCCAGCATTTT. Amino acid sequence: CASSPSQTGRNQPQHF.

This clonotype was observed many times. The chain links TRBV6-1 to TRBJ1-3; D not resolved. The germline V and J ends were trimmed by 6 bases and 2 bases, with 11 bases remaining between them. This CDR3 is built from 14 residues. Germline values: CDR1 MNHNS, CDR2 SASEGT. This chain's CDR3 is CASSREVPGNTIYF. Written as DNA, the CDR3 is TGTGCCAGCAGCCGGGAGGTACCTGGAAACACCATATATTTT.

This clonotype was seen many times. CDR3 bases: TGTGCCAGCAGGAAGACAGGGGGTGACGAGCAGTACTTC. Translating gives CASRKTGGDEQYF. The chain employs TRBV6-1 and TRBJ2-7; 9 bases map to TRBD1. The germline CDR1 and CDR2 sequences are MNHNS and SASEGT. The CDR3 runs to 13 residues. Losses at the gene ends were 6 bases for V and 5 bases for J; bases not matched to a gene: 5.

This clonotype was detected ten times or more. This sequence joins TRBV4-1 and TRBJ2-5, with D possibly matching TRBD2 (5 bases). Germline V CDR1 and CDR2: MGHRA, YSYEKL. The CDR3 length is 16 residues. The ends were cut back, 2 bases at V and 5 bases at J, with 18 bases in the middle. The CDR3 protein is CASSQQDRPRGETQYF. CDR3 bases: TGCGCCAGCAGCCAACAGGACCGGCCTAGAGGGGAGACCCAGTACTTC.

This clonotype has ten or more counts. V gene TRBV20-1 combines with J gene TRBJ2-3; no clear D gene. Between the trimmed V and J ends, which lost 6 bases and 4 bases, there was a span of 11 bases. Germline assignment: CDR1 DFQATT and CDR2 SNEGSKA (reference sequence). CDR3 size: 12 residues. The CDR3 is CSAPIVPDTQYF. The DNA of the CDR3 is TGCAGTGCCCCGATAGTGCCAGATACGCAGTATTTT.

This clonotype came up many times. The chain employs TRBV2 and TRBJ1-1; D not resolved. The CDR3 runs to 13 residues. Germline assignment: CDR1 SNHLY and CDR2 FYNNEI. Trimming stripped 5 bases from V and 3 bases from J, with 10 bases between. The CDR3 here is CASSLDIYTEAFF. The DNA of the CDR3 is TGTGCCAGCAGTCTCGACATCTACACTGAAGCTTTCTTT.

The table lists this clonotype with many counts. This chain joins TRBV6-1 and TRBJ2-2; D is unresolved. V lost 4 bases and J 4 bases, leaving 10 bases between the germline ends. Germline V gene lookup returns CDR1 MNHNS and CDR2 SASEGT. This CDR3 is 14 amino acids long. CDR3 in amino acids: CASSALPATGELFF. The CDR3 DNA is TGTGCCAGCAGTGCTCTACCGGCCACCGGGGAGCTGTTTTTT.

This clonotype has ten or more counts. The V gene is TRBV7-8, the J gene TRBJ1-2, with D possibly TRBD1 on 5 matching bases. The germline gives CDR1 SGHVS, CDR2 FQNEAQ. This CDR3 spans 14 amino acids. The V end lost 3 bases, the J end lost 1 base, and 9 bases lay between the germline ends. The CDR3 region has the DNA TGTGCCAGCAGCTTCTTGACAGTTAACTATGGCTACACCTTC. It encodes CASSFLTVNYGYTF. The full variable domain, with the rest looked up from reference TRBV7-8 and TRBJ1-2, is GAGVSQSPRYKVAKRGQDVALRCDPISGHVSLFWYQQALGQGPEFLTYFQNEAQLDKSGLPSDRFFAERPEGSVSTLKIQRTQQEDSAVYLCASSFLTVNYGYTFGSGTRLTVV.

This clonotype has ten or more counts. The V and J genes are TRBV30 and TRBJ1-1; 11 nucleotides agree with TRBD1. CDR3 size: 15 residues. The V and J ends lost 4 bases and 1 base, in that order; junction bases with no gene match: 5. Germline V CDR1 and CDR2: GTSNPN, SVGIG (reference sequence). DNA for the CDR3: TGTGCCTGGATTTTGGACAGGGGGCCGAACACTGAAGCTTTCTTT. Translating it yields CAWILDRGPNTEAFF.